A selection of T cell receptor beta chains follows, all from one sample in a study of a mutant IDH1 vaccine in newly diagnosed glioma. Profiling relied on immunoSEQ multiplex PCR, and the TCRdb table lists in-frame clones only, not all of them. This sample carries 30,000 to 35,000 clones, around 83% of them seen once, and the ten largest clones take roughly 9%. The material was peripheral blood mononuclear cells (PBMCs), obtained from a glioma patient treated with radiotherapy, temozolomide or both. The source of these receptors is a man aged 50 to 59 with glioma. Some clones in this sample may be carry-over from other donors' samples. Each CDR3 is given with its conserved first and last residue. A D gene is named only where the DNA matches it firmly. Only part of the rows carry a size: once, few, many, or a class if the clone is expanded.

DNA: TGTGCCAGCAGAGGGGGGCAATATGGCTTAATTCAGTACTTC
CDR3: CASRGGQYGLIQYF
size: once
D: NA
length: 14
J: TRBJ2-7
V: TRBV25-1

DNA: TGCGCCAGCAGCCAAGAGGTGGGGACAGGGGACGAGCAGTACTTC
CDR3: CASSQEVGTGDEQYF
size: NA
D: TRBD1
length: 15
J: TRBJ2-7
V: TRBV4-1

DNA: TGCGCCAGCAGCTTTTCGGGGGCCTACAATGAGCAGTTCTTC
CDR3: CASSFSGAYNEQFF
size: NA
D: NA
length: 14
J: TRBJ2-1
V: TRBV5-1

DNA: TGTGCCAGCAGCCTACCACACAGGGGTGGAAAACTGTTTTTT
CDR3: CASSLPHRGGKLFF
size: NA
D: TRBD1
length: 14
J: TRBJ1-4
V: TRBV28

DNA: TGTGCCAGCAGTTTATCGAGCGGTGGTCGAACCGGGGAGCTGTTTTTT
CDR3: CASSLSSGGRTGELFF
size: few
D: NA
length: 16
J: TRBJ2-2
V: TRBV27

DNA: TGTGCCAGCAGTTCGGTATACCGGGTGGATGAGCAGTTCTTC
CDR3: CASSSVYRVDEQFF
size: NA
D: NA
length: 14
J: TRBJ2-1
V: TRBV6-6

DNA: TGCGCCAGCAGCCTCCGAAGTTTGAACACTGAAGCTTTCTTT
CDR3: CASSLRSLNTEAFF
size: NA
D: NA
length: 14
J: TRBJ1-1
V: TRBV5-1

DNA: TGTGCCAGCAGTGTGGGTACTCCGCAGTACTTC
CDR3: CASSVGTPQYF
size: NA
D: NA
length: 11
J: TRBJ2-7
V: TRBV2

DNA: TGCGCCAGCAGCCAAGAGCTACGGGACCGCACAGATACGCAGTATTTT
CDR3: CASSQELRDRTDTQYF
size: few
D: NA
length: 16
J: TRBJ2-3
V: TRBV4-3

DNA: TGTGCCAGCAGTAACAGGGTTACTGGGGCCAACGTCCTGACTTTC
CDR3: CASSNRVTGANVLTF
size: NA
D: NA
length: 15
J: TRBJ2-6
V: TRBV6-5

DNA: TGTGCCAGCGACGACAGGGATTCACCCCTCCACTTT
CDR3: CASDDRDSPLHF
size: NA
D: TRBD1
length: 12
J: TRBJ1-6
V: TRBV2

DNA: TGCGCCAGCACCCGTTCCTCGGTAGCAGGCATGGAGACCCAGTACTTC
CDR3: CASTRSSVAGMETQYF
size: NA
D: NA
length: 16
J: TRBJ2-5
V: TRBV5-1

DNA: TGTGCCAGCAGTCCTCAGGAGGGGGTCACCGGGGAGCTGTTTTTT
CDR3: CASSPQEGVTGELFF
size: NA
D: NA
length: 15
J: TRBJ2-2
V: TRBV25-1

DNA: TGTGCCAGCAGTAAACAGGGGAGCTCCTACGAGCAGTACTTC
CDR3: CASSKQGSSYEQYF
size: NA
D: TRBD1
length: 14
J: TRBJ2-7
V: TRBV2

DNA: TGTGCCATCACCGGGACTAGCGGGAGCTCCTACAATGAGCAGTTCTTC
CDR3: CAITGTSGSSYNEQFF
size: NA
D: TRBD2
length: 16
J: TRBJ2-1
V: TRBV10-3